Listed below are T cell receptor beta chains from one sample, sequenced in a study of shared T cell receptors in the human thymus. The method was immunoSEQ multiplex PCR; TCRdb's version includes in-frame clones alone and lacks a portion of them. The table lists about 660,000 clones, 85% to 90% of them singletons. These data are also associated with another study on human thymus T cells.

The source material was thymocytes. Receptors originate from a boy younger than two with a congenital heart defect. The CDR3 runs from the conserved cysteine through the conserved F or W. Fields, in order: clone size, D gene, V gene, J gene, CDR3 protein, CDR3 DNA. A D gene is named only where the DNA matches it firmly. Expanded clones are given a class, and other clones once, few, many or no size at all.

>-|-|TRBV9|TRBJ2-1
CASSVGLLRDSNEQFF
TGTGCCAGCAGCGTAGGGCTCCTCCGGGACTCCAATGAGCAGTTCTTC
>-|-|TRBV7-9|TRBJ1-2
CASSSTPWEGNYGYTF
TGTGCCAGCAGTTCAACCCCCTGGGAGGGTAACTATGGCTACACCTTC
>-|TRBD2|TRBV27|TRBJ2-7
CASSFFGGPSSWRGLAGTYEQYF
TGTGCCAGCAGTTTCTTCGGGGGACCGTCGTCGTGGCGGGGACTAGCGGGAACGTACGAGCAGTACTTC
>-|-|TRBV27|TRBJ2-3
CASSYGRQSRWTDTQYF
TGTGCCAGCAGTTACGGGCGACAGAGCCGGTGGACAGATACGCAGTATTTT
>once|-|TRBV28|TRBJ2-3
CASRGGSSSTDTQYF
TGTGCCAGCAGGGGGGGTTCCTCTAGCACAGATACGCAGTATTTT
>-|-|TRBV19|TRBJ1-3
CASSMSFSSGNTIYF
TGTGCCAGTAGTATGTCCTTTAGCTCTGGAAACACCATATATTTT
>-|-|TRBV7-8|TRBJ2-5
CASSLVPGTQAQYF
TGTGCCAGCAGCTTAGTCCCTGGCACGCAGGCCCAGTACTTC
>-|-|TRBV11-2|TRBJ2-2
CASSPWGGRNTGELFF
TGTGCCAGCAGCCCGTGGGGGGGGCGCAACACCGGGGAGCTGTTTTTT
>-|TRBD2|TRBV4-1|TRBJ2-1
CASSQEPAGDNEQFF
TGCGCCAGCAGCCAAGAACCAGCGGGAGACAATGAGCAGTTCTTC
>-|-|TRBV29-1|TRBJ1-2
CSVGPRRQGGTQLDGYTF
TGCAGCGTTGGCCCTCGGAGGCAGGGAGGAACTCAACTAGATGGCTACACCTTC
>-|-|TRBV10-3|TRBJ1-2
CAISESRSRRADIYGYTF
TGTGCCATCAGTGAGTCCCGGTCGCGCAGGGCGGATATCTATGGCTACACCTTC
>-|TRBD1|TRBV14|TRBJ1-3
CASSQEPGGMFENTIYF
TGTGCCAGCAGCCAAGAGCCAGGGGGCATGTTTGAAAACACCATATATTTT
>-|TRBD2|TRBV6-5|TRBJ2-7
CASSRSGILPEQYF
TGTGCCAGCAGTCGGAGCGGGATCCTCCCCGAGCAGTACTTC
>-|-|TRBV2|TRBJ2-7
CASSGGFEQYF
TGTGCCAGCAGTGGGGGCTTCGAGCAGTACTTC
>-|-|TRBV7-8|TRBJ2-7
CASNPPSQYDRTPGEQYF
TGTGCCAGCAACCCACCCAGTCAGTACGACAGGACCCCTGGCGAGCAGTACTTC
>-|TRBD1|TRBV6-5|TRBJ1-1
CASSFLQGPNTEAFF
TGTGCCAGCAGTTTCTTACAGGGGCCGAACACTGAAGCTTTCTTT
>-|-|TRBV29-1|TRBJ1-3
CSVEAAGGENTIYF
TGCAGCGTTGAAGCCGCCGGGGGAGAAAACACCATATATTTT
>-|TRBD1|TRBV2|TRBJ2-2
CATTGTENTGELFF
TGTGCCACGACCGGGACAGAGAACACCGGGGAGCTGTTTTTT
>-|TRBD1|TRBV19|TRBJ1-1
CASSINGDRGAFIAFF
TGTGCCAGTAGTATTAATGGAGACAGGGGCGCTTTTATCGCTTTCTTT
>-|TRBD2|TRBV10-1|TRBJ2-3
CASSGSSGRSRTDTQYF
TGCGCCAGCAGTGGCTCTAGCGGGAGAAGTAGAACAGATACGCAGTATTTT
>-|-|TRBV7-8|TRBJ1-5
CASSLNRGNQPQHF
TGTGCCAGCAGCTTAAACAGGGGCAATCAGCCCCAGCATTTT
>-|-|TRBV7-3|TRBJ2-5
CASSPMGTGTQYF
TGTGCCAGCAGCCCCATGGGGACTGGGACCCAGTACTTC
>-|-|TRBV7-9|TRBJ1-1
CASSLQGSESTEAFF
TGTGCCAGCAGCTTACAGGGGAGTGAGAGCACTGAAGCTTTCTTT
>-|TRBD2|TRBV4-3|TRBJ2-7
CASSPGTRDYEQYF
TGCGCCAGCAGCCCAGGGACTAGGGATTACGAGCAGTACTTC
>-|TRBD1|TRBV29-1|TRBJ2-7
CSVEDRGGQGAYEQYF
TGCAGCGTTGAAGATCGGGGGGGACAGGGGGCATACGAGCAGTACTTC
>once|TRBD1|TRBV5-1|TRBJ2-7
CASRGQGVREQYF
TGCGCCAGCAGAGGACAGGGTGTAAGGGAGCAGTACTTC
>-|-|TRBV7-3|TRBJ2-3
CASSPTGGDRTDTQYF
TGTGCCAGCAGCCCCACGGGCGGGGACCGCACAGATACGCAGTATTTT
>-|-|TRBV30|TRBJ2-2
CAWSVASTGELFF
TGTGCCTGGAGTGTGGCCTCCACCGGGGAGCTGTTTTTT
>-|-|TRBV21-1|TRBJ2-7
CASRNSGRGTYFLYEQYF
TGTGCCAGCAGAAATAGCGGGAGGGGTACGTACTTTTTATACGAGCAGTACTTC
>-|-|TRBV7-6|TRBJ2-7
CASSLRAGVPYEQYF
TGTGCCAGCAGCTTACGGGCAGGGGTTCCCTACGAGCAGTACTTC
>-|TRBD2|TRBV28|TRBJ2-7
CASSSHSFPGLAAEQYF
TGTGCCAGCAGTTCCCACTCCTTTCCGGGACTAGCTGCGGAGCAGTACTTC
>-|-|TRBV4-2|TRBJ1-4
CASSHSPGLQRLFEKLFF
TGTGCCAGCAGCCATTCGCCGGGACTACAACGGTTATTTGAAAAACTGTTTTTT
>few|-|TRBV29-1|TRBJ2-3
CSAPSGSDTQYF
TGCAGCGCCCCGTCGGGTTCAGATACGCAGTATTTT
>-|TRBD1|TRBV19|TRBJ1-5
CATRDRYNQPQHF
TGTGCCACCCGGGACAGGTACAATCAGCCCCAGCATTTT
>-|-|TRBV28|TRBJ2-4
CASSPYPGGRRAKNIQYF
TGTGCCAGCAGCCCTTATCCAGGGGGGAGAAGGGCCAAAAACATTCAGTACTTC
>-|-|TRBV4-3|TRBJ2-1
CASSQDGAAYNEQFF
TGCGCCAGCAGCCAAGATGGAGCAGCCTACAATGAGCAGTTCTTC
>-|-|TRBV7-9|TRBJ2-5
CASSLVLAPYQETQYF
TGTGCCAGCAGCTTAGTTCTAGCGCCGTACCAAGAGACCCAGTACTTC
>-|TRBD1|TRBV2|TRBJ1-2
CASSLRTGVRHGYTF
TGTGCCAGCAGTCTCCGGACAGGGGTTCGGCATGGCTACACCTTC
>-|-|TRBV7-2|TRBJ1-2
CASSPGGGGYTF
TGTGCCAGCAGCCCTGGGGGAGGTGGCTACACCTTC
>-|TRBD1|TRBV4-1|TRBJ2-3
CASSRGDRPSTDTQYF
TGCGCCAGCAGCCGGGGGGACAGGCCGTCCACAGATACGCAGTATTTT
>-|-|TRBV4-1|TRBJ2-7
CASSQPHDSSYEQYF
TGCGCCAGCAGCCAACCCCACGACAGCTCCTACGAGCAGTACTTC
>-|TRBD2|TRBV10-2|TRBJ2-7
CASSDTSGNTSSYEQYF
TGCGCCAGCAGTGATACTAGCGGGAACACCAGCTCCTACGAGCAGTACTTC
>-|-|TRBV5-6|TRBJ2-7
CASSFSTWSSYEQYF
TGTGCCAGCAGCTTTTCGACTTGGAGCTCCTACGAGCAGTACTTC
>-|TRBD2|TRBV10-2|TRBJ2-3
CASSVTSGRADTQYF
TGCGCCAGCAGTGTAACTAGCGGAAGGGCAGATACGCAGTATTTT
>-|TRBD2|TRBV5-1|TRBJ2-3
CASRSPLAVGTDTQYF
TGCGCCAGCAGGTCCCCCCTAGCGGTTGGCACAGATACGCAGTATTTT
>-|-|TRBV28|TRBJ2-4
CASSPPVRGDAIQYF
TGTGCCAGCAGCCCTCCGGTAAGAGGAGATGCCATTCAGTACTTC
>few|-|TRBV6-6|TRBJ1-5
CASSTPGGINQPQHF
TGTGCCAGCAGTACCCCGGGGGGGATCAATCAGCCCCAGCATTTT
>-|TRBD1|TRBV29-1|TRBJ1-1
CSVSGTGGFTEAFF
TGCAGCGTGTCCGGGACAGGGGGCTTCACTGAAGCTTTCTTT
>-|-|TRBV2|TRBJ2-3
CASSDSTDTQYF
TGTGCCAGCAGTGACTCGACAGATACGCAGTATTTT
>few|-|TRBV6-5|TRBJ1-1
CASSYLAGPNTEAFF
TGTGCCAGCAGTTACCTGGCGGGGCCGAACACTGAAGCTTTCTTT
>-|TRBD2|TRBV28|TRBJ2-7
CASSVPSGRAYEQYF
TGTGCCAGCAGTGTACCTAGCGGGAGAGCCTACGAGCAGTACTTC
>-|TRBD2|TRBV28|TRBJ2-7
CASRERESYEQYF
TGTGCCAGCAGGGAGCGGGAGAGCTACGAGCAGTACTTC
>-|-|TRBV27|TRBJ1-2
CASSPTAVPNYGYTF
TGTGCCAGCAGTCCGACAGCAGTACCTAACTATGGCTACACCTTC
>-|-|TRBV15|TRBJ1-2
CATSRGLDSFYGYTF
TGTGCCACCAGCAGAGGTTTGGACAGCTTCTATGGCTACACCTTC
>-|-|TRBV5-6|TRBJ2-7
CASSLGLKLYEQYF
TGTGCCAGCAGCTTGGGACTTAAGCTCTACGAGCAGTACTTC